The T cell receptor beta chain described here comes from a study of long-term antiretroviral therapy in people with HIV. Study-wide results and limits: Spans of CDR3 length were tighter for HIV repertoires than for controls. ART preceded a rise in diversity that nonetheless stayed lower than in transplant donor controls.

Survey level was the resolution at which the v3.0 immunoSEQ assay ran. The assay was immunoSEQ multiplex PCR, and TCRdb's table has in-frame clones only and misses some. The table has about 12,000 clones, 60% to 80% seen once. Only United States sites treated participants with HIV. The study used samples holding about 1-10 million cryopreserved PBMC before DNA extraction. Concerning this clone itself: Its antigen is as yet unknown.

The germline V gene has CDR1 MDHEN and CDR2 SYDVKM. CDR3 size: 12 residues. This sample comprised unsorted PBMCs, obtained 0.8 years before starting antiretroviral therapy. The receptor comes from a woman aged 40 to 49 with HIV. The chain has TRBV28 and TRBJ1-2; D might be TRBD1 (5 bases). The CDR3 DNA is TGTGTCACCGGGGCCCCTATATATGGCTACACCTTC. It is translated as CVTGAPIYGYTF.